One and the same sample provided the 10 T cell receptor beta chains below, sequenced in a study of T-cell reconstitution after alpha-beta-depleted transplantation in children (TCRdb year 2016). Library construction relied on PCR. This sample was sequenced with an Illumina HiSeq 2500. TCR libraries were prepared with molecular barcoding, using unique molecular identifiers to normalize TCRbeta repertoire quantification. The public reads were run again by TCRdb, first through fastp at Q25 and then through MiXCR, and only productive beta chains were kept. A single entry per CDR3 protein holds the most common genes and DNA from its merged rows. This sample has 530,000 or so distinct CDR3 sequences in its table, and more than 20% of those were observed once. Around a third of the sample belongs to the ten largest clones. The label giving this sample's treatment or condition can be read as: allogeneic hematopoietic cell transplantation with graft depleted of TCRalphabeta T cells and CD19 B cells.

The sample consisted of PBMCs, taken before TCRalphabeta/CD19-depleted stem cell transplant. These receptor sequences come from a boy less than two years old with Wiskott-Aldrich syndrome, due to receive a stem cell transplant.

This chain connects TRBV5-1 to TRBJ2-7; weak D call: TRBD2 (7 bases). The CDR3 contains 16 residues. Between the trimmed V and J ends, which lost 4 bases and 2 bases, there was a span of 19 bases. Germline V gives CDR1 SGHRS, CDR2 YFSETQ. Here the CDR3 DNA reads TGCGCCAGCAGCGGGGGGGGCAGGGGCCCAACCTACGAGCAGTACTTC. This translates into CASSGGGRGPTYEQYF.

The DNA for the CDR3 is TGTGCCAGCAGCTTTTCCGACAGGGCTAGCACAGATACGCAGTATTTT. This translates into CASSFSDRASTDTQYF. The chain joins TRBV7-9 to TRBJ2-3; 7 nucleotides agree with TRBD1. The CDR3 consists of 16 residues. V lost 3 bases and J lost 0; bases outside the gene matches: 6. CDR1 and CDR2 from the germline V gene are SEHNR and FQNEAQ (reference sequence).

CDR3 nucleotide sequence: TGCAGTGCCAACCAGGGACAATCCGAAAAACTGTTTTTT. This gives the protein CSANQGQSEKLFF. The chain links TRBV20-1 to TRBJ1-4; possible D gene TRBD1, 6 bases. Trimming left V 6 bases short and J 8 bases short, with 16 bases between. The CDR3 length is 13 residues. Per germline, CDR1 DFQATT and CDR2 SNEGSKA (reference sequence).

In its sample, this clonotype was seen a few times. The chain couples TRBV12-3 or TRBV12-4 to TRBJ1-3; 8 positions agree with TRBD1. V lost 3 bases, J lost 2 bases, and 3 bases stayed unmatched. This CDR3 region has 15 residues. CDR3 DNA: TGTGCCAGCAGTTTGTCGGACAGGGCTGGAAACACCATATATTTT. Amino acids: CASSLSDRAGNTIYF.

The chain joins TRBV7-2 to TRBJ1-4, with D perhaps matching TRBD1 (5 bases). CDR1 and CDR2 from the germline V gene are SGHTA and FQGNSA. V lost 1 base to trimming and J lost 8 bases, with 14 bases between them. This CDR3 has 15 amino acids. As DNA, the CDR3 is TGTGCCAGCAGCTTAGGAAGGGGTCGGATAGAAAAACTGTTTTTT. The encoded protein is CASSLGRGRIEKLFF. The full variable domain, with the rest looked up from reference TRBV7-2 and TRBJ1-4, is GAGVSQSPSNKVTEKGKDVELRCDPISGHTALYWYRQSLGQGLEFLIYFQGNSAPDKSGLPSDRFSAERTGGSVSTLTIQRTQQEDSAVYLCASSLGRGRIEKLFFGSGTQLSVL.

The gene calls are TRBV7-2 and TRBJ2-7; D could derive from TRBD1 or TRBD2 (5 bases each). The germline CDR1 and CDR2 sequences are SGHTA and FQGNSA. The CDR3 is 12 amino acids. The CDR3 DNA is TGTGTAGTGGGGGAACGCTCCTACGAGCAGTACTTC. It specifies CVVGERSYEQYF.

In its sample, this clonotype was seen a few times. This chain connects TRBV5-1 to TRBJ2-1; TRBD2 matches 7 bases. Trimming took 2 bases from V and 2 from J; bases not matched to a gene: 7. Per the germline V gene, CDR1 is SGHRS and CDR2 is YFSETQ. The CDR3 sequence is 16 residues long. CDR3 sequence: CASSFSAGAPYNEQFF. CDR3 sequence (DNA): TGCGCCAGCAGCTTTTCTGCGGGAGCGCCCTACAATGAGCAGTTCTTC.

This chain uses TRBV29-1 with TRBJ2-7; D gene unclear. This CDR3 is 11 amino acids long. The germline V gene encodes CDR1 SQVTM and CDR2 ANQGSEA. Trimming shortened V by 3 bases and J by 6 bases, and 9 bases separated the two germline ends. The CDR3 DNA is TGCAGCGTTGAGGTAGGGTTCGAGCAGTACTTC. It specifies CSVEVGFEQYF.

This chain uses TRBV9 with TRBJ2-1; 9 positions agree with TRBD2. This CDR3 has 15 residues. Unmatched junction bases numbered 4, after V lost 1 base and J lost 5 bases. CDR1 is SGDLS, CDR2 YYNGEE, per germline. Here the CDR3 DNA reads TGTGCCAGCAGCGTAAGCAGACTAGCGGACAATGAGCAGTTCTTC. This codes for CASSVSRLADNEQFF.

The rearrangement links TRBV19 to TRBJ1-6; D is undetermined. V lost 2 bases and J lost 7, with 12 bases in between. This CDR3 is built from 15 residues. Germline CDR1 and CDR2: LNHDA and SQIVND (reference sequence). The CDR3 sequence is CASSIRAATNSPLHF. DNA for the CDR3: TGTGCCAGTAGTATAAGGGCGGCTACCAATTCACCCCTCCACTTT.